These 27 T cell receptor beta chains came from one sample sequenced in a study of T cells in Graves' hyperthyroidism and ophthalmopathy. Authors of the study amplified TCR beta CDR3 regions from RNA transcripts. When the TCR CDR3 underwent first-round RT-PCR, the HTBI primer set was used. TCRdb re-called the multiplex PCR reads through MiXCR, storing one row per CDR3 protein. The sample carries about 420,000 distinct CDR3 sequences, around 14% recorded once. The sequencing sample was made of blood. The receptors stem from a woman younger than 35 with Graves' hyperthyroidism.

This clonotype was counted ten times or more. The chain is built from TRBV12-3 or TRBV12-4 and TRBJ1-1; possibly TRBD1 for D (5 bases). The V gene lost 8 bases and the J gene lost 5 bases, with 36 bases spanning the gap. This CDR3 comprises 20 residues. CDR3 DNA sequence: TGTGCCAGCTCTCAGGCGAGGATTTTGAAAGATTTAACCAGGGAAACTGAAGCTTTCTTT. Protein: CASSQARILKDLTRETEAFF.

This chain uses TRBV12-3 or TRBV12-4 with TRBJ1-1; 7 positions agree with TRBD1. J gave up 7 bases and V 2 bases, and 4 bases lay outside the gene matches. The CDR3 runs 13 residues. CDR3 loop: CASSLSGQSEAFF. The CDR3 DNA reads as TGTGCCAGCAGTTTATCGGGACAGAGTGAAGCTTTCTTT.

Turning to this clonotype: A much larger clone sits a single nucleotide away, making a read error possible. The chain carries TRBV27 and TRBJ2-7, with unresolved D. The CDR3 consists of 13 residues. CDR1 and CDR2 from the germline V gene are MNHEY and SMNVEV (reference sequence). The CDR3 DNA follows: TGTGCCGGCAGCGCTCTCCGGAGCTACGAGCAGTACTTC. Encoded protein: CAGSALRSYEQYF.

This clonotype was counted ten times or more. The rearrangement links TRBV6-1 to TRBJ1-1; weak D call: TRBD1 (5 bases). Germline loops: CDR1 MNHNS, CDR2 SASEGT. Deletions cut 6 bases from V and 4 bases from J, with 9 bases between. The CDR3 loop spans 12 amino acids. The CDR3: CASSGTGTEAFF. As DNA, the CDR3 is TGTGCCAGCAGCGGGACGGGCACTGAAGCTTTCTTT.

V is TRBV27 and J is TRBJ2-1, with D possibly matching TRBD2 (6 bases). Germline V CDR1 and CDR2: MNHEY, SMNVEV (reference sequence). V lost 6 bases to trimming and J lost 1 base, with 13 bases between them. The CDR3 covers 15 residues. The CDR3 reads CASSLWGESYNEQFF. DNA of the CDR3: TGTGCCAGCAGCCTTTGGGGGGAATCCTACAATGAGCAGTTCTTC.

This clonotype was observed at least ten times. CDR3 nucleotide sequence: TGTGCCAGCAGTTTTGTCTTCTCTTCCTGGACAGATACGCAGTATTTT. This gives the protein CASSFVFSSWTDTQYF. This sequence joins TRBV28 and TRBJ2-3; no clear D. V dropped 3 bases and J dropped 3 bases, with 16 bases sitting between them. From germline, CDR1 is MDHEN and CDR2 SYDVKM. The CDR3 consists of 16 residues.

This clonotype was observed at least ten times. V usage is TRBV11-3 and J usage is TRBJ2-7; D unresolved. CDR1 and CDR2 from the germline V gene are SGHNT and YENEEA. The CDR3 consists of 14 residues. Trimming stripped 0 bases from V and 7 bases from J, with 13 bases between. CDR3 bases: TGTGCCAGCAGCTTAGAGCGCCGATCTCGTGAGCAGTACTTC. It specifies CASSLERRSREQYF.

The rearrangement uses TRBV12-3 or TRBV12-4 and TRBJ1-4; 9 nucleotides match TRBD1. CDR3 size: 15 residues. V dropped 1 base and J dropped 7; count of bases not matched to a gene: 4. CDR3 nucleotide sequence: TGTGCCAGCAGTTTAGGGACAGGGGCTGGTGAAAAACTGTTTTTT. Translating gives CASSLGTGAGEKLFF.

This clonotype was counted at least ten times. V is TRBV7-9 and J is TRBJ1-1, with D perhaps matching TRBD1 (5 bases). This CDR3 is built from 14 residues. Trimming removed 4 bases from V and 0 bases from J, with 9 bases in between. Germline lookup yields CDR1 SEHNR and CDR2 FQNEAQ (reference sequence). CDR3 sequence reads: CASSWGPLNTEAFF. CDR3 bases: TGTGCCAGCAGCTGGGGACCGCTGAACACTGAAGCTTTCTTT.

As regards this clonotype: This may be a read error: a much more frequent sequence differs by one nucleotide. The chain couples TRBV18 to TRBJ1-2; 12 positions match TRBD1. The CDR3 is made up of 15 amino acids. CDR1 and CDR2 (germline): KGHSH, LQKENI. In nucleotides, the CDR3 is TGTGCCAGCTCCCCCGGGACAGGGGGCAGGAATGGCCACACCTTC. Translated: CASSPGTGGRNGHTF.

This clonotype was counted ten times or more. The chain carries TRBV7-2 and TRBJ2-1; D perhaps matches TRBD1 (5 bases). The germline CDR1 and CDR2 sequences are SGHTA and FQGNSA. The V and J ends lost 1 base and 10 bases respectively, with 14 bases between them. The CDR3 runs 14 residues. As DNA, the CDR3 is TGTGCCAGCAGCTTAGTGGGTTCTAGGGGCGAGCAGTTCTTC. Its translation: CASSLVGSRGEQFF.

This clonotype was observed a handful of times. The chain links TRBV6-4 to TRBJ1-2, with D tentatively TRBD1 (5 bases). Germline-derived CDR1 and CDR2 are MRHNA and SNTAGT. V was clipped by 2 bases and J by 5 bases, with 12 bases between them. The CDR3 totals 14 residues. For the CDR3, the DNA is TGTGCCAGCAGTGACCCAGGGCGAGGTTATGGCTACACCTTC. The encoded protein is CASSDPGRGYGYTF.

The sample holds many counts of this clonotype. The CDR3 DNA reads TGTGCCAGCACCTACGGGACGGCGTCTCCCGAGCAGTACTTC. This gives the protein CASTYGTASPEQYF. The V call is TRBV6-2 or TRBV6-3, the J call TRBJ2-7; D tentatively fits TRBD1 or TRBD2 (5 bases each). Trimming cost V 7 bases and J 6 bases, with 19 bases left between them. Germline CDR1 and CDR2: MNHEY and SVGEGT. The CDR3 is made up of 14 amino acids.

This clonotype was seen many times. The CDR3 DNA is TGTGCCAGCAGCACTTCAGCGGGGCGCACAGATACGCAGTATTTT. Protein: CASSTSAGRTDTQYF. The chain couples TRBV7-3 to TRBJ2-3; 7 nucleotides line up with TRBD2. Germline V gene sequence: CDR1 SGHTA, CDR2 FQGTGA. Unmatched junction bases numbered 6, after V lost 5 bases and J lost 1 base. This CDR3 contains 15 residues.

This chain joins TRBV6-2 or TRBV6-3 and TRBJ2-2, with 7 bases that match TRBD2. The CDR3 extends over 17 amino acids. J lost 1 base, V lost 3 bases, and 8 bases had no gene match. CDR1 MNHEY and CDR2 SVGEGT come from the germline V gene. DNA of the CDR3: TGTGCCAGCAGTTATGTAGTCCCTAGCGGGAACACCGGGGAGCTGTTTTTT. Translation: CASSYVVPSGNTGELFF.

This clonotype was seen repeatedly, ten times or more. This rearrangement joins TRBV20-1 to TRBJ2-3; no definite D call. Per germline, CDR1 DFQATT and CDR2 SNEGSKA (reference sequence). The CDR3 runs to 15 residues. Trimming removed 7 bases at V and 4 bases at J, with 21 bases between. CDR3 region: CSEVSDLTRPDTQYF. The CDR3 DNA reads TGCAGTGAGGTTAGTGACCTCACACGCCCAGATACGCAGTATTTT.

V usage is TRBV4-3 and J usage is TRBJ2-1, with unresolved D. The germline V and J ends were trimmed by 2 bases and 3 bases, with 17 bases remaining between them. In germline, CDR1 is LGHNA, CDR2 YSLEER. The CDR3 extends over 17 amino acids. Here the CDR3 reads CASSQSRTHLFYNEQFF. CDR3 bases: TGCGCCAGCAGCCAATCCCGGACCCATTTATTCTACAATGAGCAGTTCTTC.

This clonotype was found many times. The chain links TRBV28 to TRBJ2-2; 7 bases line up with TRBD2. The CDR3 runs to 14 residues. J was trimmed by 6 bases and V by 6 bases; bases with no gene match: 7. The germline CDR1 and CDR2 sequences are MDHEN and SYDVKM. CDR3 region: CASSGGTRAGELFF. The CDR3 DNA reads TGTGCCAGCAGCGGGGGGACCCGGGCCGGGGAGCTGTTTTTT.

This clonotype was found many times. The rearrangement joins TRBV2 to TRBJ1-6; D gene ambiguous. The V gene's germline CDR1 is SNHLY and CDR2 FYNNEI. This CDR3 has 12 residues. Trimming cost V 3 bases and J 3 bases, with 0 bases left between them. The CDR3 spells CASSDYNSPLHF. Written as DNA, the CDR3 is TGTGCCAGCAGTGACTATAATTCACCCCTCCACTTT.

This clonotype showed up many times. This chain links TRBV5-1 with TRBJ1-2; TRBD1 matches 7 bases. The CDR3 contains 16 residues. Germline CDR1 SGHRS, CDR2 YFSETQ. The V and J ends lost 3 bases and 3 bases, in that order; junction bases with no gene match: 11. The CDR3 loop is CASSSSQGQRDYGYTF. DNA of the CDR3: TGCGCCAGCAGCTCCTCACAGGGGCAGAGGGACTATGGCTACACCTTC. Drawing the rest from reference TRBV5-1 and TRBJ1-2, the complete variable domain is KAGVTQTPRYLIKTRGQQVTLSCSPISGHRSVSWYQQTPGQGLQFLFEYFSETQRNKGNFPGRFSGRQFSNSRSEMNVSTLELGDSALYLCASSSSQGQRDYGYTFGSGTRLTVV.

This clonotype appeared many times. V and J are TRBV28 and TRBJ2-3; 7 positions match TRBD2. Germline assignment: CDR1 MDHEN and CDR2 SYDVKM. After removal of 2 bases from V and 1 base from J, the junction contained 3 bases not matched to a gene. CDR3 length: 15 amino acids. The CDR3 is CASSLRLAGTDTQYF. CDR3 DNA sequence: TGTGCCAGCAGTTTAAGACTAGCAGGCACAGATACGCAGTATTTT.

This clonotype was picked up many times. Here the CDR3 DNA reads TGTGCCAGCAGCTTAGATCAGGGGGCGCCTTCTGGAAGTTGGAATGAGCAGTTCTTC. The encoded protein is CASSLDQGAPSGSWNEQFF. This chain joins TRBV11-2 and TRBJ2-1, with TRBD1 matching 8 bases. Per the germline V gene, CDR1 is SGHAT and CDR2 is FQNNGV. CDR3 length equals 19 residues. V lost 0 bases to trimming and J lost 7 bases; unmatched junction nucleotides: 17.

This clonotype was counted ten times or more. The chain is built from TRBV12-3 or TRBV12-4 and TRBJ2-7; TRBD1 matches 10 bases. The CDR3 sequence is 16 residues long. After removal of 2 bases from V and 0 bases from J, the junction contained 4 bases not matched to a gene. Here the CDR3 reads CASSLKGQGSSYEQYF. DNA of the CDR3: TGTGCCAGCAGTTTAAAGGGACAGGGGAGCTCCTACGAGCAGTACTTC.

This clonotype came up many times. V is TRBV18 and J is TRBJ2-7; 11 bases agree with TRBD2. The ends lost 4 bases at V and 2 bases at J; junction bases unmatched: 7. The CDR3 contains 16 residues. The germline V gene has CDR1 KGHSH and CDR2 LQKENI. The CDR3 region has the DNA TGTGCCAGCTCACAAAACGGACTAGCGGGCGCCTACGAGCAGTACTTC. Its protein product is CASSQNGLAGAYEQYF.

In its sample, this clonotype was seen many times. This rearrangement joins TRBV3-1 to TRBJ2-1, with a possible D match to TRBD1 (5 bases). From germline, CDR1 is LGHDT and CDR2 YNNKEL (reference sequence). The CDR3 consists of 13 residues. V was trimmed by 6 bases and J by 3 bases, leaving 9 bases between them. This CDR3 reads CASRGQNYNEQFF. CDR3 bases: TGTGCCAGCAGAGGACAAAACTACAATGAGCAGTTCTTC.

This clonotype was picked up many times. The V and J genes are TRBV6-1 and TRBJ1-5, with TRBD1 identical over 7 bases. Trimming removed 5 bases from V and 7 bases from J; junction bases left unmatched: 8. The CDR3 has 14 residues. The germline V gene has CDR1 MNHNS and CDR2 SASEGT. The CDR3 sequence: CASSFPGQPQPQHF. CDR3 sequence (DNA): TGTGCCAGCAGTTTTCCGGGACAGCCACAGCCCCAGCATTTT.

This clonotype was observed a few times. CDR3 amino acids: CASSLVGASGGKENIQYF. CDR3 DNA: TGTGCCAGCAGCTTAGTTGGTGCTAGCGGGGGGAAAGAAAACATTCAGTACTTC. The chain uses TRBV11-2 and TRBJ2-4; 11 bases agree with TRBD2. V trimming: 1 base; J trimming: 5 bases; junction bases outside the gene matches: 10. Germline-derived CDR1 and CDR2 are SGHAT and FQNNGV. CDR3 length equals 18 residues. Full variable domain (outside the CDR3, taken from reference TRBV11-2 and TRBJ2-4): EAGVAQSPRYKIIEKRQSVAFWCNPISGHATLYWYQQILGQGPKLLIQFQNNGVVDDSQLPKDRFSAERLKGVDSTLKIQPAKLEDSAVYLCASSLVGASGGKENIQYFGAGTRLSVL.